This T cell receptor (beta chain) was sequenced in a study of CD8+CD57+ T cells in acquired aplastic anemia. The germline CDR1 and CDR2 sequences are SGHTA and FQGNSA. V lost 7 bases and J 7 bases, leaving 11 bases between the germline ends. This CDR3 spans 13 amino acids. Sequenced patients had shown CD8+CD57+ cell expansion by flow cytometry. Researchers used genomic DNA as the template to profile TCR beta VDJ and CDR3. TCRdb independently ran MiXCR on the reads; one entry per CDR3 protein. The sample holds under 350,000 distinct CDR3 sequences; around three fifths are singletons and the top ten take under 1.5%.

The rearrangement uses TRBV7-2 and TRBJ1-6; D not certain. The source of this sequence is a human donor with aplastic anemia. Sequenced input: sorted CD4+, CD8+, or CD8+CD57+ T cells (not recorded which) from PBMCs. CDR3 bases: TGTGCCAGCAAGGGCGGTCACAATTCACCCCTCCACTTT. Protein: CASKGGHNSPLHF.